This entry is about one T cell receptor (beta chain). The antigen remains undetermined. This sample was included in a study of cytomegalovirus exposure and HLA in healthy donors. Broader study findings: Sequencing likely generated an artifact that appeared as a cluster of highly shared sequence variants. Later analysis showed TCR association rates varying by HLA locus, highest for DRB1 and lowest for HLA-C.

The PCR employed 60 Vbeta primers together with 13 Jbeta primers. Authors' methods: Later, 75 million to 100 million unique TCR beta chains were counted in an analysis, and about 10 million of them were shared. The data were produced by immunoSEQ multiplex PCR, yet TCRdb's version contains in-frame clones alone and is incomplete. That table furnishes V, J and clone size, whereas the DNA furnished D and trimming. Altogether more than 100,000 clones are present, 79% being singletons, with the ten largest covering under 4.5%. Trimming shortened V by 6 bases and J by 6 bases, and 20 bases separated the two germline ends. Germline values: CDR1 LNHDA, CDR2 SQIVND (reference sequence). This CDR3 has 15 amino acids.

Material for sequencing was PBMCs. This chain joins TRBV19 and TRBJ1-1; D perhaps matches TRBD1 (5 bases). The source of this sequence is a man in his fifties in good health and CMV-seropositive. The CDR3 is CASRYDLPGRAEAFF. The CDR3 nucleotides are TGTGCCAGTAGATACGATCTACCAGGGCGCGCTGAAGCTTTCTTT.